This T cell receptor (beta chain) came from a study of early T cells in non-severe SARS-CoV-2 infection. Study details: Unpaired chains resulted from sequencing bulk RNA of unsorted whole blood.

J was trimmed by 5 bases and V by 3 bases; bases with no gene match: 5. The CDR3 length is 13 residues. Looked up from germline, CDR1 is DFQATT and CDR2 is SNEGSKA (reference sequence). This clonotype was detected ten times or more. In the library, individual cDNA molecules carried attached unique molecular identifiers. TCRdb analysed the 5' RACE reads with MiXCR anew, one entry per CDR3 protein. The data show 46,000 or so distinct CDR3 sequences, with under 4.5% seen just once and roughly 3% held by the top ten. The chain has TRBV20-1 and TRBJ2-7, with 9 bases fitting TRBD1. This TCR was sampled from an adult who was a healthcare worker with PCR-confirmed SARS-CoV-2 infection or an uninfected control (not recorded which). Sequencing was performed on whole blood. The DNA of the CDR3 is TGCAGTGCTAGCAGGACAGGGGTCGACGAGCAGTACTTC. This codes for CSASRTGVDEQYF.